This T cell receptor beta chain was observed in a study of blood T cell repertoires in COVID-19. Study background: Samples taken during acute and convalescent COVID-19 were collected in the United States, Italy and Spain. T cells, B-cell-depleted T cells, or PBMCs provided the cDNA or gDNA that served as material.

There are a few counts of this clone. The J segment lost 5 bases and the V segment lost 5 bases, leaving 17 bases of the junction unmatched. Germline-derived CDR1 and CDR2 are MNHEY and SMNVEV (reference sequence). This CDR3 is built from 17 residues. This table comes from immunoSEQ multiplex PCR, and its TCRdb copy is limited to in-frame clones, with some not included. The sample lists hundreds of thousands of clones; about 83% were seen once. The V and J genes are TRBV27 and TRBJ2-7; TRBD2 matches 8 bases. Sequencing was performed on peripheral blood. The sequence came from a woman between 35 and 50 years old with active or convalescent COVID-19. CDR3 protein: CASSEPASGLSRDEQYF. In nucleotides, the CDR3 is TGTGCCAGCAGTGAACCGGCTAGCGGGCTCAGCCGGGACGAGCAGTACTTC.